These 5 T cell receptor beta chains were all obtained from the same sample, sequenced in a study of blood T cell repertoires in COVID-19. Assay: immunoSEQ multiplex PCR; the TCRdb copy retains only in-frame clones and omits some. The table includes some 350,000 clones, around nine tenths detected once. What was sequenced was peripheral blood. These receptors were collected from a woman aged 70-85 years with COVID-19, enrolled during active disease.

This rearrangement joins TRBV30 to TRBJ2-7, with unresolved D. V lost 2 bases and J 0 bases, leaving 8 bases between the germline ends. This CDR3 region has 13 residues. The V gene's germline CDR1 is GTSNPN and CDR2 SVGIG (reference sequence). DNA for the CDR3: TGTGCCTGGAGTCAGTCTGGCTCCTACGAGCAGTACTTC. Its translation: CAWSQSGSYEQYF.

This clone was counted a few times. The chain recombines TRBV19 with TRBJ1-2, with 8 nucleotides matching TRBD1. The CDR3 length is 15 residues. Germline CDR1 and CDR2: LNHDA and SQIVND (reference sequence). The J segment lost 0 bases and the V segment lost 4 bases, leaving 4 bases of the junction unmatched. Written as DNA, the CDR3 is TGTGCCAGTAGTAGGACAGGGCAAGCTAACTATGGCTACACCTTC. Translated: CASSRTGQANYGYTF.

The V gene is TRBV18, the J gene TRBJ2-5; D is unclear. This CDR3 has 13 amino acids. Germline values: CDR1 KGHSH, CDR2 LQKENI. The V end was cut by 0 bases, the J end by 5 bases, with 7 bases between. Here the CDR3 reads CASSPPVRETQYF. CDR3 nucleotides: TGTGCCAGCTCACCACCGGTCAGGGAGACCCAGTACTTC.

The chain links TRBV24-1 to TRBJ1-2, with D hard to call. The CDR3 has 16 amino acids. Germline values: CDR1 KGHDR, CDR2 SFDVKD. The V gene lost 0 bases and the J gene lost 4 bases, with 14 bases spanning the gap. The chain's CDR3 is CATSDLHGEEIYGYTF. The DNA of the CDR3 is TGTGCCACCAGTGATTTGCATGGAGAGGAAATCTATGGCTACACCTTC.

Note on this clone: The identical CDR3 is also encoded by other nucleotide sequences in the sample. The chain joins TRBV30 to TRBJ1-6; D is perhaps TRBD1 (5 bases). Germline V lookup: CDR1 GTSNPN, CDR2 SVGIG (reference sequence). Between the trimmed V and J ends, which lost 0 bases and 5 bases, there was a span of 5 bases. The CDR3 spans 13 residues. CDR3 amino acids: CAWSVGDNSPLHF. In nucleotides, the CDR3 is TGTGCCTGGAGTGTAGGGGATAATTCACCCCTCCACTTT. The full variable domain, in which reference TRBV30 and TRBJ1-6 provide the parts outside the CDR3, is SQTIHQWPATLVQPVGSPLSLECTVEGTSNPNLYWYRQAAGRGLQLLFYSVGIGQISSEVPQNLSASRPQDRQFILSSKKLLLSDSGFYLCAWSVGDNSPLHFGNGTRLTVT.